This T cell receptor (beta chain) was recovered during a study of T cell repertoires in cytomegalovirus infection. Between the trimmed V and J ends, which lost 2 bases and 1 base, there was a span of 5 bases. The CDR3 extends over 13 amino acids. TCRdb fed the reads into MiXCR, producing one record per CDR3 protein. The repertoire holds approximately 97,000 distinct CDR3 sequences, with more than 15% as singletons. The rearrangement joins TRBV12-3 or TRBV12-4 to TRBJ2-5, with no clear D. Source material: PBMCs. The sequence came from a human donor in good health (CMV status not recorded). Some clones in this sample may be carry-over from other donors' samples. The CDR3 DNA sequence: TGTGCCAGCAGTTTACCGCCCCAAGAGACCCAGTACTTC. Amino acid sequence: CASSLPPQETQYF.